This is a list of T cell receptor beta chains from one sample in a study of molecular identifiers for immune sequencing clone quantification. TCRdb re-called the PCR reads through MiXCR, storing one row per CDR3 protein. The table records about 510,000 distinct CDR3 sequences, over 20% of them present only once. Sequenced sample: naive CD8+ T cells from blood, with Jurkat cell RNA spiked in. The receptors originated from a human donor in good health. Some libraries in this study had Jurkat cell RNA spiked in. Each CDR3 is given with its conserved first and last residue. The order of the fields is clone size, V gene, D gene, J gene, CDR3 protein, CDR3 DNA. A D gene is named only where the DNA matches it firmly. Clone size is shown for a subset of rows, as once, few, many or a class of expanded clone.

clone_size: many; v_call: TRBV4-2; d_call: TRBD2; j_call: TRBJ2-3; cdr3_aa: CASSRGLGGDTQYF; cdr3_nt: TGTGCCAGCAGCAGGGGACTAGGCGGGGATACGCAGTATTTT
clone_size: -; v_call: TRBV6-6; d_call: -; j_call: TRBJ2-1; cdr3_aa: CASSYSAGRSYNEQFF; cdr3_nt: TGTGCCAGCAGTTACTCAGCAGGGAGGTCCTACAATGAGCAGTTCTTC
clone_size: few; v_call: TRBV2; d_call: TRBD1; j_call: TRBJ1-6; cdr3_aa: CASTDRGGSPLHF; cdr3_nt: TGTGCCAGCACGGACAGGGGTGGTTCACCCCTCCACTTT
clone_size: many; v_call: TRBV4-2; d_call: -; j_call: TRBJ2-5; cdr3_aa: CASSQDQGAQETQYF; cdr3_nt: TGTGCCAGCAGCCAAGATCAGGGAGCCCAAGAGACCCAGTACTTC
clone_size: few; v_call: TRBV19; d_call: TRBD2; j_call: TRBJ2-3; cdr3_aa: CASHAGGADTQYF; cdr3_nt: TGTGCCAGTCATGCGGGGGGAGCAGATACGCAGTATTTT
clone_size: few; v_call: TRBV12-3/TRBV12-4; d_call: TRBD2; j_call: TRBJ2-1; cdr3_aa: CASRPTLAGPDNEQFF; cdr3_nt: TGTGCCAGCAGACCTACACTAGCGGGGCCCGACAATGAGCAGTTCTTC
clone_size: -; v_call: TRBV4-1; d_call: -; j_call: TRBJ2-1; cdr3_aa: CASSQDGAGPSYNEQFF; cdr3_nt: TGCGCCAGCAGCCAAGATGGCGCGGGACCCTCCTACAATGAGCAGTTCTTC
clone_size: few; v_call: TRBV7-9; d_call: TRBD1; j_call: TRBJ1-2; cdr3_aa: CASSLVGGGVYGYTF; cdr3_nt: TGTGCCAGCAGCTTAGTAGGGGGCGGCGTCTATGGCTACACCTTC
clone_size: few; v_call: TRBV6-1; d_call: -; j_call: TRBJ1-2; cdr3_aa: CASSEEGRDSIYGYTF; cdr3_nt: TGTGCCAGCAGTGAAGAAGGGAGAGACAGTATCTATGGCTACACCTTC
clone_size: many; v_call: TRBV4-1; d_call: -; j_call: TRBJ1-1; cdr3_aa: CASSLDAATMNTEAFF; cdr3_nt: TGCGCCAGCAGCTTGGACGCAGCAACGATGAACACTGAAGCTTTCTTT
clone_size: many; v_call: TRBV29-1; d_call: -; j_call: TRBJ1-1; cdr3_aa: CSTQGPVTTEAFF; cdr3_nt: TGCAGCACTCAAGGGCCGGTAACAACTGAAGCTTTCTTT
clone_size: few; v_call: TRBV7-9; d_call: -; j_call: TRBJ1-2; cdr3_aa: CASSSPGAIYGYTF; cdr3_nt: TGTGCCAGCAGCTCTCCAGGGGCGATCTATGGCTACACCTTC
clone_size: many; v_call: TRBV2; d_call: -; j_call: TRBJ2-1; cdr3_aa: CASGLANEQFF; cdr3_nt: TGTGCCAGCGGCCTAGCGAATGAGCAGTTCTTC
clone_size: few; v_call: TRBV19; d_call: -; j_call: TRBJ1-1; cdr3_aa: CASSIDFGTPNTEAFF; cdr3_nt: TGTGCCAGTAGTATAGATTTCGGGACCCCGAACACTGAAGCTTTCTTT